This TCR beta chain was retrieved from a study of graft-versus-host responses after intestinal transplantation. Across the whole study: All recipients got anti-thymocyte globulin induction, then tacrolimus and steroids for 2 to 4 years.

As to this clone: The antigen remains undetermined.

Sequenced by immunoSEQ multiplex PCR; TCRdb stores in-frame clones only, minus some. Of about 96,000 clones detected, roughly 90% appear once; the ten largest clones hold roughly 0.31%. The germline CDR1 and CDR2 sequences are MNHEY and SVGAGI. The V end was cut by 4 bases, the J end by 6 bases, with 16 bases between. CDR3 length: 15 residues. The sequence derives from a human donor who received an intestinal transplant. This specimen consisted of unstimulated CD4+ T cells sorted from spleen or lymph node cells, obtained before intestinal transplant. The rearrangement uses TRBV6-5 and TRBJ2-1; D may be TRBD2 (5 bases). DNA of the CDR3: TGTGCCAGCAGTTTCAGGACTGGACTTCTCAATGAGCAGTTCTTC. Translated: CASSFRTGLLNEQFF.